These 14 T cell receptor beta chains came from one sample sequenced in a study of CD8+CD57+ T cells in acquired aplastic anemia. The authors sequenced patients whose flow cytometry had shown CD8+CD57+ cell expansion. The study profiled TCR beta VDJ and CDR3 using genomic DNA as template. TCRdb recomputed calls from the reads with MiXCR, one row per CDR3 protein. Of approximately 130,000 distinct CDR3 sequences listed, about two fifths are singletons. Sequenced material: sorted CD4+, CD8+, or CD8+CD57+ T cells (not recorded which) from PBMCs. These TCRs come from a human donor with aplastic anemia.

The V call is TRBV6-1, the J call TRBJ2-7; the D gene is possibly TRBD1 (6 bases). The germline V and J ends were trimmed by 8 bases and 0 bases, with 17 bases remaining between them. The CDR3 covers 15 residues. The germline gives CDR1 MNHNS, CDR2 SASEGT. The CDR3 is CASSARTESSYEQYF. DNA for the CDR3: TGTGCCAGCTCCGCCCGGACAGAGAGCTCCTACGAGCAGTACTTC.

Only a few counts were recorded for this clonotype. CDR3 loop: CASSFIGQVIAEQYF. CDR3 DNA sequence: TGTGCCAGCAGCTTTATAGGACAGGTGATAGCGGAGCAGTACTTC. The gene calls are TRBV5-6 and TRBJ2-7, with 7 bases fitting TRBD1. Germline loops: CDR1 SGHDT, CDR2 YYEEEE. Trimming cost V 2 bases and J 7 bases; bases outside gene matches: 12. This CDR3 has 15 amino acids. The full variable domain, completed using reference TRBV5-6 and TRBJ2-7, is DAGVTQSPTHLIKTRGQQVTLRCSPKSGHDTVSWYQQALGQGPQFIFQYYEEEERQRGNFPDRFSGHQFPNYSSELNVNALLLGDSALYLCASSFIGQVIAEQYFGPGTRLTVT.

DNA of the CDR3: TGTGCCAGCAGTCTAGGAGGGCCCGGGGAGCTGTTTTTT. This sequence encodes CASSLGGPGELFF. The J gene is TRBJ2-2, the V gene TRBV25-1; possible D gene TRBD2, 6 bases. Trimming stripped 5 bases from V and 6 bases from J, with 10 bases between. Germline assignment: CDR1 MGHDK and CDR2 SYGVNS. The CDR3 runs 13 residues. Looking up the rest from reference TRBV25-1 and TRBJ2-2 gives the full variable domain: EADIYQTPRYLVIGTGKKITLECSQTMGHDKMYWYQQDPGMELHLIHYSYGVNSTEKGDLSSESTVSRIRTEHFPLTLESARPSHTSQYLCASSLGGPGELFFGEGSRLTVL.

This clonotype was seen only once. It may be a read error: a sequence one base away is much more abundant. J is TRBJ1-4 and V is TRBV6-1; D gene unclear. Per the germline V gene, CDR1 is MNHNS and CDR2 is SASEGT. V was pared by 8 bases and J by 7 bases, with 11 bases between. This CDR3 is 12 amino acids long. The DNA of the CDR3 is TGTGCCAGCGGTATCGGGAGTGAAAAACTGTTTTTT. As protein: CASGIGSEKLFF.

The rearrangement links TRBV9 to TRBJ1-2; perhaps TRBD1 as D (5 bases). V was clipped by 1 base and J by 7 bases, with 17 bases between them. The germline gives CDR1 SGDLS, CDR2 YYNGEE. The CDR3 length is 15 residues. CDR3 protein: CASSVLGTDTLGYTF. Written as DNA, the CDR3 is TGTGCCAGCAGCGTATTGGGGACGGACACGCTTGGCTACACCTTC.

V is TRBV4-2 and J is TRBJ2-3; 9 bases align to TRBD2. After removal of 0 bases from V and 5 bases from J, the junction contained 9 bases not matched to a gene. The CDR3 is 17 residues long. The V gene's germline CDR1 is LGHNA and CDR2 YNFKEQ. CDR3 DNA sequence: TGTGCCAGCAGCCAAGATAAAAGGCGGGGGGGCGGAGATACGCAGTATTTT. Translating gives CASSQDKRRGGGDTQYF.

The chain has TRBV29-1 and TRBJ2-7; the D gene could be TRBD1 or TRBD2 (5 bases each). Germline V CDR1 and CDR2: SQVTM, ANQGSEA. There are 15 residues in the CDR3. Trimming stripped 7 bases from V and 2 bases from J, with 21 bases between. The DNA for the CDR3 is TGCAGCGCCCTAGCCCCACGGGACGGGACCTACGAGCAGTACGTC. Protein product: CSALAPRDGTYEQYV.

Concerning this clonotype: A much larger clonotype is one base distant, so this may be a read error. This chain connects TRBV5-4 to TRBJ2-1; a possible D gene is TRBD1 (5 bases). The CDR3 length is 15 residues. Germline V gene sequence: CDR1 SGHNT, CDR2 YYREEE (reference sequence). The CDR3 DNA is TGTGCCAGCAGCTTAGGACACTTACCCCACAATGAGCGGTTCTTC. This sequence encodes CASSLGHLPHNERFF.

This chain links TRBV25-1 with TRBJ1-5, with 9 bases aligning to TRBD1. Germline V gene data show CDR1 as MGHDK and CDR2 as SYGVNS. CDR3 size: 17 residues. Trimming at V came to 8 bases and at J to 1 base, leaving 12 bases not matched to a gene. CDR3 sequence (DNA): TGTGCCAGCTCACCGAAGGGACAGGGTAACAGCAATCAGCCCCAGCATTTT. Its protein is CASSPKGQGNSNQPQHF.

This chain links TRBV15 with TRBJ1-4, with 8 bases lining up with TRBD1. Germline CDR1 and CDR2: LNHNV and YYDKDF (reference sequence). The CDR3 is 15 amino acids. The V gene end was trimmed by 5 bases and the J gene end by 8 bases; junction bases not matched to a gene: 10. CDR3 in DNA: TGTGCCACCAGCCCAAGGACAGGGCTAGGAGAAAAACTGTTTTTT. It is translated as CATSPRTGLGEKLFF.

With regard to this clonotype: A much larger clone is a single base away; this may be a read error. CDR3 region: CSASRGARTEQFF. CDR3 DNA: TGCAGTGCTAGTCGGGGGGCTCGGACTGAGCAGTTCTTC. The genes are TRBV20-1 and TRBJ2-1, with a possible D match to TRBD2 (7 bases). The CDR3 is made up of 13 amino acids. Between the trimmed V and J ends, which lost 3 bases and 9 bases, there was a span of 15 bases. Looked up from germline, CDR1 is DFQATT and CDR2 is SNEGSKA (reference sequence).

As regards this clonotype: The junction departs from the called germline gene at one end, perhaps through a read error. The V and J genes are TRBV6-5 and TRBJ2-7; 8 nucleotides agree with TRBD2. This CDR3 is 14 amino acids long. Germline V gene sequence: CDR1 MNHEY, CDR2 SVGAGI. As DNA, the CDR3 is TGTGCCAGCAGTTTTACTAGCGGTTCCTACGAGCAGTGCTTC. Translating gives CASSFTSGSYEQCF.

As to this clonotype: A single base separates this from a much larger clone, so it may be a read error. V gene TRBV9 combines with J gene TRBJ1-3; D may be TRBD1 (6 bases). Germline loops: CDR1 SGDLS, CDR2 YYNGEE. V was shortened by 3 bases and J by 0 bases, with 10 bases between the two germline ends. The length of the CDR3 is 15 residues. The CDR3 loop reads CASSAGGGSGNTIYF. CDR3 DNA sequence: TGTGCCAGCAGCGCCGGAGGGGGCTCTGGAAACACCATATATTTT. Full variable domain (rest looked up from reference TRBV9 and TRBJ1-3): DSGVTQTPKHLITATGQRVTLRCSPRSGDLSVYWYQQSLDQGLQFLIQYYNGEERAKGNILERFSAQQFPDLHSELNLSSLELGDSALYFCASSAGGGSGNTIYFGEGSWLTVV.

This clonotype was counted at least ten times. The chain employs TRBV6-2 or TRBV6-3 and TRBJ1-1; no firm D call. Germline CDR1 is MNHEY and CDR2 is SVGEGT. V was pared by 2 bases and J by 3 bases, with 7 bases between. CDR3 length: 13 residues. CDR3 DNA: TGTGCCAGCAGTTACAGGAGGGACACTGAAGCTTTCTTT. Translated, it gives CASSYRRDTEAFF.